The present TCR beta chain was sequenced within a study of shared clonotypes between healthy human individuals. The CDR3 length is 17 residues. V was cut by 0 bases and J by 0 bases, with 15 bases left in between. Germline-derived CDR1 and CDR2 are SQVTM and ANQGSEA. Libraries were prepared by immunoSEQ multiplex PCR; TCRdb keeps only in-frame clonotypes and omits some of them. The sample contains roughly 590,000 clones, roughly 95% of which appear only once. Terminally differentiated effector memory CD45RA+ cells were left out of the naive CD8 fraction, which was CD45RO-negative and positively selected for CCR7.

This chain uses TRBV29-1 with TRBJ1-3; D gene unclear. Input material: naive CD8+ T cells sorted from blood. The source is a woman under 40 in good health. DNA for the CDR3: TGCAGCGTTGAAGATAGGGCAGGAATCTTCTCTGGAAACACCATATATTTT. Its translation is CSVEDRAGIFSGNTIYF. Full variable domain (rest looked up from reference TRBV29-1 and TRBJ1-3): SAVISQKPSRDICQRGTSLTIQCQVDSQVTMMFWYRQQPGQSLTLIATANQGSEATYESGFVIDKFPISRPNLTFSTLTVSNMSPEDSSIYLCSVEDRAGIFSGNTIYFGEGSWLTVV.